These 9 T cell receptor beta chains came from one sample sequenced in a study of blood T cell repertoires in COVID-19. Assay: immunoSEQ multiplex PCR; the TCRdb copy retains only in-frame clones and omits some. The sample lists some 350,000 clones; around 87% were seen once. The specimen was peripheral blood. Receptor source: a woman between 45 and 65 years old with COVID-19, enrolled during active disease.

This clone was recorded many times. The chain joins TRBV6-4 to TRBJ2-3; 7 positions match TRBD1. The germline CDR1 and CDR2 sequences are MRHNA and SNTAGT. With V trimmed by 4 bases and J by 0 bases, 4 bases remained unmatched. The CDR3 is made up of 15 amino acids. The CDR3 DNA sequence: TGTGCCAGCAGTGCCGGGACAGCTAGCACAGATACGCAGTATTTT. Translated: CASSAGTASTDTQYF.

This clone occurred a few times. V is TRBV30 and J is TRBJ1-6, with 7 bases aligning to TRBD1. The germline gives CDR1 GTSNPN, CDR2 SVGIG (reference sequence). V was clipped by 0 bases and J by 11 bases; unmatched bases: 16. This CDR3 contains 17 residues. The CDR3 sequence is CAWSVRLVDRAGAPLHF. In DNA form, the CDR3 reads TGTGCCTGGAGTGTACGGTTAGTCGACAGGGCTGGAGCACCCCTCCACTTT.

J is TRBJ1-5 and V is TRBV27; 8 bases fit TRBD1. CDR3 length equals 19 residues. Germline V gene data show CDR1 as MNHEY and CDR2 as SMNVEV (reference sequence). V was clipped by 5 bases and J by 7 bases; unmatched bases: 22. The CDR3 reads CASSPRPTGGQIWLQPQHF. DNA for the CDR3: TGTGCCAGCAGTCCCCGGCCCACAGGGGGACAAATTTGGTTGCAGCCCCAGCATTTT.

The genes are TRBV18 and TRBJ2-3; tentative D call: TRBD2 (6 bases). In germline, CDR1 is KGHSH, CDR2 LQKENI. The germline V and J ends were trimmed by 0 bases and 6 bases, with 13 bases remaining between them. The CDR3 is 15 amino acids. CDR3 nucleotide sequence: TGTGCCAGCTCACCACCGCCAGGGAGGTTGGATACGCAGTATTTT. This gives the protein CASSPPPGRLDTQYF.

This rearrangement joins TRBV7-6 to TRBJ2-5; TRBD2 agrees at 10 bases. Trimming removed 5 bases from V and 3 bases from J; junction bases left unmatched: 9. The germline V gene has CDR1 SGHVS and CDR2 FNYEAQ. The CDR3 has 16 residues. CDR3 protein: CASSHSRGTSEETQYF. The CDR3 DNA sequence: TGTGCCAGCAGCCATTCCAGGGGGACTAGCGAAGAGACCCAGTACTTC.

The chain uses TRBV3-1 (or the pseudogene TRBV3-2) and TRBJ2-1; 11 nucleotides match TRBD2. The J segment lost 10 bases and the V segment lost 1 base, leaving 6 bases of the junction unmatched. CDR3 size: 15 residues. The germline CDR1 and CDR2 sequences are LGHDT and YNNKEL (reference sequence). The CDR3 DNA is TGTGCCAGCAGCCAAGTGACTAGCGGGATTAACGAGCAGTTCTTC. Translation gives CASSQVTSGINEQFF.

The gene calls are TRBV7-2 and TRBJ2-7; D remains ambiguous. Trimming cost V 5 bases and J 0 bases, with 5 bases left between them. This CDR3 is built from 12 residues. CDR1 is SGHTA and CDR2 is FQGNSA in the germline V gene. CDR3 in amino acids: CASSPYSYEQYF. The CDR3 bases are TGTGCCAGCAGCCCCTACTCCTACGAGCAGTACTTC.

This clone was observed once. The chain carries TRBV27 and TRBJ2-7; TRBD1 aligns across 7 bases. The J segment lost 6 bases and the V segment lost 6 bases, leaving 17 bases of the junction unmatched. The CDR3 extends over 16 amino acids. The germline V gene has CDR1 MNHEY and CDR2 SMNVEV (reference sequence). The CDR3 here is CASSVEKTGPPGEQYF. The DNA of the CDR3 is TGTGCCAGCAGCGTCGAAAAGACAGGGCCCCCCGGCGAGCAGTACTTC.

J is TRBJ1-1 and V is TRBV13; a weak D match, TRBD1 (6 bases). Germline CDR1 reads PRHDT; CDR2 reads FYEKMQ (reference sequence). V lost 4 bases to trimming and J lost 7 bases, with 19 bases between them. This CDR3 has 15 residues. CDR3 residues: CASSSETGRMVEAFF. DNA of the CDR3: TGTGCCAGCAGCTCCGAAACAGGGAGAATGGTTGAAGCTTTCTTT.